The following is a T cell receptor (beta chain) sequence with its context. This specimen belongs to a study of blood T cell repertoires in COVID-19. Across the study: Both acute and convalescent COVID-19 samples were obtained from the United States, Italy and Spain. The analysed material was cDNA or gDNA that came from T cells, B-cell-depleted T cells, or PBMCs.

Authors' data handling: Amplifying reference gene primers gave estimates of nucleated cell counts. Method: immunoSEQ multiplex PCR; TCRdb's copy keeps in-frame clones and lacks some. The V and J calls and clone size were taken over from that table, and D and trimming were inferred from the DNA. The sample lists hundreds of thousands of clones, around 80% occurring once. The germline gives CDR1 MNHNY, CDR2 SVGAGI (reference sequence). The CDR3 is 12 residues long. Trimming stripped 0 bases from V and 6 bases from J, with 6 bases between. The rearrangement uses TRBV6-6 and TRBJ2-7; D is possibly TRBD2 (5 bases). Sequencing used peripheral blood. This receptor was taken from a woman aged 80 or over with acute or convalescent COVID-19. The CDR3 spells CASSYSSVEQYF. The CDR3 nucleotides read TGTGCCAGCAGTTACTCTAGCGTCGAGCAGTACTTC.